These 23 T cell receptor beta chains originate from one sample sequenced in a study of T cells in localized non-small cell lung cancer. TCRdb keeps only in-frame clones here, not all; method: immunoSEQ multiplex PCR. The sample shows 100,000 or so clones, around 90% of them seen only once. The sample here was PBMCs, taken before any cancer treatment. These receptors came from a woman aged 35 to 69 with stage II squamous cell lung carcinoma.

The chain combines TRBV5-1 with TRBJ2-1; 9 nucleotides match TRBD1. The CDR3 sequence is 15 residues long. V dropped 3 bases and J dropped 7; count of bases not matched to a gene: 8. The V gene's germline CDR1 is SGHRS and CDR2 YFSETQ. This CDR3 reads CASSSGQGPKNEQFF. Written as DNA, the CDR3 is TGCGCCAGCAGCTCAGGACAGGGGCCGAAGAATGAGCAGTTCTTC.

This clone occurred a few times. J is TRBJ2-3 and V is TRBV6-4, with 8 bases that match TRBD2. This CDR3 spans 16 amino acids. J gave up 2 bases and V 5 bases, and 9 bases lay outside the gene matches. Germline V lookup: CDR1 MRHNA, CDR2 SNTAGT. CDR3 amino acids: CASSPSAAGVTDTQYF. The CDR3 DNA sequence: TGTGCCAGCAGTCCCTCAGCAGCGGGAGTCACAGATACGCAGTATTTT.

The chain's CDR3 is CASSPGTAKAFF. DNA for the CDR3: TGTGCCAGCAGTCCCGGGACAGCCAAAGCTTTCTTT. The V and J genes are TRBV6-5 and TRBJ1-1, with 7 bases that match TRBD1. The J segment lost 9 bases and the V segment lost 5 bases, leaving 6 bases of the junction unmatched. Germline CDR1 is MNHEY and CDR2 is SVGAGI. The CDR3 length is 12 residues.

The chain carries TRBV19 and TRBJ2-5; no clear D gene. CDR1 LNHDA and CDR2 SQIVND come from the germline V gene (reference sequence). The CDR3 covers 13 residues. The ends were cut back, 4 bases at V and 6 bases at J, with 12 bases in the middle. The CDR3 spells CASSSGPLKTQYF. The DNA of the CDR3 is TGTGCCAGTAGTAGCGGTCCCCTGAAGACCCAGTACTTC.

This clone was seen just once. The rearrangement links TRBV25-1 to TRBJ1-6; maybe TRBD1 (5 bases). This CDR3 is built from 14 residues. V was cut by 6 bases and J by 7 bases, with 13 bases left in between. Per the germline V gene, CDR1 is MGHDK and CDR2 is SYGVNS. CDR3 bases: TGTGCCAGCAGGCTGGAAGGGGACAATTCACCCCTCCACTTT. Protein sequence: CASRLEGDNSPLHF.

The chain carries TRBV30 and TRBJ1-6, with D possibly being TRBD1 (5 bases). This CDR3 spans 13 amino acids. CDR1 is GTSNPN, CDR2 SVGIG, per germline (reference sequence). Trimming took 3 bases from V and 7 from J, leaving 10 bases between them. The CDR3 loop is CAWRGDLNSPLHF. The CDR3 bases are TGTGCCTGGAGGGGGGACCTCAATTCACCCCTCCACTTT.

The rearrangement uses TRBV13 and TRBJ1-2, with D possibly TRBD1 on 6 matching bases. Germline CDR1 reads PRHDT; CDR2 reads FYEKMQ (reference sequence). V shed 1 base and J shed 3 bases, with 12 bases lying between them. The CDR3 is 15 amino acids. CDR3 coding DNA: TGTGCCAGCAGCTTAGACCGGACAGAGGACTATGGCTACACCTTC. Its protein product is CASSLDRTEDYGYTF.

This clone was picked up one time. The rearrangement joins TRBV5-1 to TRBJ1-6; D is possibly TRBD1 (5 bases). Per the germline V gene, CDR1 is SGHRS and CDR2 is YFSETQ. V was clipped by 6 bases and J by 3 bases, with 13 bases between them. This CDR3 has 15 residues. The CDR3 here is CASTNRTNYNSPLHF. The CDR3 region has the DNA TGCGCCAGCACCAACAGGACCAACTATAATTCACCCCTCCACTTT.

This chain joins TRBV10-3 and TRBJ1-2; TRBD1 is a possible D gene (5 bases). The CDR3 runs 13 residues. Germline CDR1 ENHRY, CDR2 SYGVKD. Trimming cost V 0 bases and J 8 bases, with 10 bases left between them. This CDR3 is CAISESGREGYTF. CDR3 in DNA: TGTGCCATCAGTGAGTCGGGCAGGGAGGGCTACACCTTC.

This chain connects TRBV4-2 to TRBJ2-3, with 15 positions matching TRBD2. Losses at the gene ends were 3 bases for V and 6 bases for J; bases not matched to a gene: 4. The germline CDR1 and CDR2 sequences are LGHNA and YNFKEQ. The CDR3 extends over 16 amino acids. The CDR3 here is CASSQGTSGGRDTQYF. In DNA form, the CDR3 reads TGTGCCAGCAGCCAGGGGACTAGCGGGGGGAGGGATACGCAGTATTTT.

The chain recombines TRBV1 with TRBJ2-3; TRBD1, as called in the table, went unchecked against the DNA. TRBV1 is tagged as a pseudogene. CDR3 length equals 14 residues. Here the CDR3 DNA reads TGCACCAGCAGCCAAGGTAAGCAGGCAGATACGCAGTATTTT. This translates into CTSSQGKQADTQYF.

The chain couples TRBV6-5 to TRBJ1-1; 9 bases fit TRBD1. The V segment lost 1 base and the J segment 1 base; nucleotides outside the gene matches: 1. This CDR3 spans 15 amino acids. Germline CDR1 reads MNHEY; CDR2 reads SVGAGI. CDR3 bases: TGTGCCAGCAGTTACTTGACAGGGGGGAACACTGAAGCTTTCTTT. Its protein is CASSYLTGGNTEAFF.

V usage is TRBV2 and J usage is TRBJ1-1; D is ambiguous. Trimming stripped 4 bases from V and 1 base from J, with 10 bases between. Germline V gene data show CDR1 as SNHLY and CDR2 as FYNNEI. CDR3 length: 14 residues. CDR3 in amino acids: CASSASRQNTEAFF. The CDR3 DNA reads TGTGCCAGCAGTGCCTCAAGGCAGAACACTGAAGCTTTCTTT.

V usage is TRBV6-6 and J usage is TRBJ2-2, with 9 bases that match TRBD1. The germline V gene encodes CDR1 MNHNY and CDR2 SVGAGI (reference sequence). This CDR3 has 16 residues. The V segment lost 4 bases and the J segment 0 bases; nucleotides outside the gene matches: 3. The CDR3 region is CASSSRQGANTGELFF. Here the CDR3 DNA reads TGTGCCAGCAGTTCCAGACAGGGGGCGAACACCGGGGAGCTGTTTTTT.

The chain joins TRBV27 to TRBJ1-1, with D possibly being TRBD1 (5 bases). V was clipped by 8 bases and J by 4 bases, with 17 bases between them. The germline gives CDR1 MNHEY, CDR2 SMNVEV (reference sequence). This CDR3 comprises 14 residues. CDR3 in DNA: TGTGCCAGCGGCCGAGGACACCGGAGCACTGAAGCTTTCTTT. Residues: CASGRGHRSTEAFF.

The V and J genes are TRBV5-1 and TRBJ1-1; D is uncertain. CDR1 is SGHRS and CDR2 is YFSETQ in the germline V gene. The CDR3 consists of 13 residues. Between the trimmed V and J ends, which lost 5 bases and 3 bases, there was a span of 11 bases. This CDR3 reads CASRGSQDTEAFF. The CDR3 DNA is TGCGCCAGCAGGGGATCTCAGGACACTGAAGCTTTCTTT.

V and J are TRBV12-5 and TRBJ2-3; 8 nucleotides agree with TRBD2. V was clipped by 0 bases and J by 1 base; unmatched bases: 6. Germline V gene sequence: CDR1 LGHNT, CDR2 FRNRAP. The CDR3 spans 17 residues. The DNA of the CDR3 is TGTGCTAGTGGTTTGGTTGTGGCACTAGCGGGCACAGATACGCAGTATTTT. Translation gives CASGLVVALAGTDTQYF.

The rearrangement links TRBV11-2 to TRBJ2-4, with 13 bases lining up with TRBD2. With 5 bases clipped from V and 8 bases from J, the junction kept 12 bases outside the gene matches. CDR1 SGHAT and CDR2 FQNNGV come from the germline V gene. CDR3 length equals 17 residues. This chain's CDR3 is CASSHGGLAGRWDIQYF. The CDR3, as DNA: TGTGCCAGCAGCCATGGGGGACTAGCGGGGAGATGGGACATTCAGTACTTC.

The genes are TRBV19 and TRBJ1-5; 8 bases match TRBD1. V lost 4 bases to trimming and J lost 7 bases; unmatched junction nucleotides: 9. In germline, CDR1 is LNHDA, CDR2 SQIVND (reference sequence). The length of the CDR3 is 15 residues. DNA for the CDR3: TGTGCCAGTAGTAAACAGGGGGTGGTCGGGCAGCCCCAGCATTTT. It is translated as CASSKQGVVGQPQHF.

The CDR3 protein is CASSLAGEKNEKLFF. The CDR3 DNA reads TGTGCCAGCAGCTTAGCGGGGGAAAAGAATGAAAAACTGTTTTTT. The chain carries TRBV7-9 and TRBJ1-4; TRBD1 might be the D (5 bases). The germline V gene encodes CDR1 SEHNR and CDR2 FQNEAQ (reference sequence). The V end was cut by 0 bases, the J end by 5 bases, with 10 bases between. The CDR3 consists of 15 residues.

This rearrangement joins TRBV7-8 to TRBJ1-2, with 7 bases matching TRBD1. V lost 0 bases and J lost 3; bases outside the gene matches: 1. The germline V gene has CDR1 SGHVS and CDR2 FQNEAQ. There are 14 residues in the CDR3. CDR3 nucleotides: TGTGCCAGCAGCTTAGCAGGGGGCGACTATGGCTACACCTTC. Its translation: CASSLAGGDYGYTF.

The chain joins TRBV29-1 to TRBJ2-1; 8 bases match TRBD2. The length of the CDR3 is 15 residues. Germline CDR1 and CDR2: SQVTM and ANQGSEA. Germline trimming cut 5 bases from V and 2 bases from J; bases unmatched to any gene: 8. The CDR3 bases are TGCAGCGTTCCCAGACATAGCGGGACCTACAATGAGCAGTTCTTC. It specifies CSVPRHSGTYNEQFF.

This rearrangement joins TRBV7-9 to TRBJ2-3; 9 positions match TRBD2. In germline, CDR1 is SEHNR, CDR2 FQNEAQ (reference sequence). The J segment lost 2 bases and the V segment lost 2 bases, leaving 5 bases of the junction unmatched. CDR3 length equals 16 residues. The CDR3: CASSLQGLANTDTQYF. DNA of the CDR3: TGTGCCAGCAGCTTACAAGGACTAGCGAACACAGATACGCAGTATTTT. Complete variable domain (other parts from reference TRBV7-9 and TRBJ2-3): DTGVSQNPRHKITKRGQNVTFRCDPISEHNRLYWYRQTLGQGPEFLTYFQNEAQLEKSRLLSDRFSAERPKGSFSTLEIQRTEQGDSAMYLCASSLQGLANTDTQYFGPGTRLTVL.